This record concerns one T cell receptor beta chain sequence. This specimen belongs to a study of graft-versus-host responses after intestinal transplantation. Produced via immunoSEQ multiplex PCR; TCRdb's table is partial and in-frame only. In the table there are 13,000 or so clones, 84% of which are singletons. This receptor was obtained from a human patient who received an intestinal transplant, so some T cells may come from the graft donor. This specimen was PBMCs, taken after intestinal transplantation.

The CDR3 DNA follows: TGTGCCAGCAGGCCCTTGTCGGGGGGCCTGAACACCGGGGAGCTGTTTTTT. Translating it yields CASRPLSGGLNTGELFF. J is TRBJ2-2 and V is TRBV7-9; tentatively, D is TRBD2 (7 bases). Deletions cut 6 bases from V and 1 base from J, with 18 bases between. Germline values: CDR1 SEHNR, CDR2 FQNEAQ (reference sequence). CDR3 length: 17 residues.